These T cell receptor beta chains were read from a single sample in a study of early T cells in non-severe SARS-CoV-2 infection. TCRdb used MiXCR to reprocess the 5' RACE reads, holding one entry per CDR3 protein. The sample holds 80,000 to 95,000 distinct CDR3 sequences, about 12% seen once. Sequenced sample: whole blood. Every receptor here comes from an adult who was a healthcare worker with PCR-confirmed SARS-CoV-2 infection or an uninfected control (not recorded which). The CDR3 runs from the conserved cysteine through the conserved F or W. The order of the fields is CDR3 DNA, CDR3 protein, D gene, J gene, V gene, clone size. D genes are given only for firm matches. Expanded clones are given a class, and other clones once, few, many or no size at all.

TGTGCCAGTAGTATTCCCGGCCCCTACAATGAGCAGTTCTTC | CASSIPGPYNEQFF | NA | TRBJ2-1 | TRBV19 | NA
TGTGCCAGCAGTGACCCACTAGGGTTTATCAACGAGCAGTACTTC | CASSDPLGFINEQYF | NA | TRBJ2-7 | TRBV2 | many
TGCAGCGTCATACAGGTTTCCGGGGAGCTGTTTTTT | CSVIQVSGELFF | NA | TRBJ2-2 | TRBV29-1 | few
TGTGCCAGCAGTCCCGGGACTTCAGTCAATGAGCAGTTCTTC | CASSPGTSVNEQFF | NA | TRBJ2-1 | TRBV6-2/TRBV6-3 | many
TGTGCCAGCGGGTTCGAGACCCAGTACTTC | CASGFETQYF | NA | TRBJ2-5 | TRBV6-2/TRBV6-3 | many
TGCACCAGCAGCCAACTCACAGGGACGAACGACTATGGCTACACCTTC | CTSSQLTGTNDYGYTF | NA | TRBJ1-2 | TRBV1 | many
TGCGCCAGCAGCCGAAACCTAGCGGGAGGGTACAATGAGCAGTTCTTC | CASSRNLAGGYNEQFF | TRBD2 | TRBJ2-1 | TRBV4-1 | NA
TGTGCCAGCAGCTTACGTCAGGGGGGGTCGCAGTATTTT | CASSLRQGGSQYF | NA | TRBJ2-3 | TRBV7-2 | NA
TGCAGTGCTAGAGTTCCACTTATCTACAATGAGCAGTTCTTC | CSARVPLIYNEQFF | NA | TRBJ2-1 | TRBV20-1 | few
TGCAGCGTTGAGTTGACAAACGAGCAGTACTTC | CSVELTNEQYF | NA | TRBJ2-7 | TRBV29-1 | few
TGTGCCAGCAGCCCAGGGGTCTCTGGAAACACCATATATTTT | CASSPGVSGNTIYF | NA | TRBJ1-3 | TRBV7-2 | NA
TGTGCCAGCAGTCCATCAACAGGGAGCTCCTATAATTCACCCCTCCACTTT | CASSPSTGSSYNSPLHF | NA | TRBJ1-6 | TRBV27 | few
TGTGCCAGCAGCTTAATTGGGGGGGCCCGAGAGCAGTTCTTC | CASSLIGGAREQFF | NA | TRBJ2-1 | TRBV7-3 | NA
TGCAGTGCTCCCCAATGGGGGGATAATTCACCCCTCCACTTT | CSAPQWGDNSPLHF | NA | TRBJ1-6 | TRBV20-1 | few
TGCGCCAGCAGCCAAGGGCTAGCCTCCAGGTACGAGCAGTACTTC | CASSQGLASRYEQYF | NA | TRBJ2-7 | TRBV4-3 | few
TGTGCCAGTAACCAGGGGGCGAAGAGCTACACCTTC | CASNQGAKSYTF | TRBD1 | TRBJ1-2 | TRBV19 | many
TGTGCCAGCTCATCCTCTAGCGGGATCTCCTACGAGCAGTACTTC | CASSSSSGISYEQYF | TRBD2 | TRBJ2-7 | TRBV18 | few
TGTGCCAGCAGGCAACGTGGGGGGGGTGGCAATCAGCCCCAGCATTTT | CASRQRGGGGNQPQHF | NA | TRBJ1-5 | TRBV6-1 | NA
TGTGCCACCAGTGATCCCGGGACTAGCGGTTTCAATGAGCAGTTCTTC | CATSDPGTSGFNEQFF | TRBD2 | TRBJ2-1 | TRBV24-1 | many
TGTGCCAGCAGCCAAGGCCCCGTGGGAGCGGGGCTCCTCAGCACAGATACGCAGTATTTT | CASSQGPVGAGLLSTDTQYF | TRBD2 | TRBJ2-3 | TRBV3-1 | many
TGTGCCAGCAGCCAAGGGGTTATACGGGAGGCGGGGACAGATACGCAGTATTTT | CASSQGVIREAGTDTQYF | TRBD2 | TRBJ2-3 | TRBV4-2 | many
TGTGCCAGCTCACCGACAGGGGATAGCAATCAGCCCCAGCATTTT | CASSPTGDSNQPQHF | TRBD1 | TRBJ1-5 | TRBV18 | few
TGTGCCACCTCTCTGAATCCATGGGCCCCCGGACTAGCGGGTGGAAATGAGCAGTTCTTC | CATSLNPWAPGLAGGNEQFF | TRBD2 | TRBJ2-1 | TRBV24-1 | few
TGCAGTGCTTTGCGGACTGAGCAAGAGACCCAGTACTTC | CSALRTEQETQYF | NA | TRBJ2-5 | TRBV20-1 | NA
TGTGCCAGCAGCCAATCGGACCACGAGCAGTACTTC | CASSQSDHEQYF | NA | TRBJ2-7 | TRBV3-1 | medium-sized
TGCGCCAGCAGCCTTAATTTCCAGGGGATTAACTATGGCTACACCTTC | CASSLNFQGINYGYTF | NA | TRBJ1-2 | TRBV4-1 | many
TGTGCCAGCAGTTACTCCGGGGACGGAGAGACCCAGTACTTC | CASSYSGDGETQYF | NA | TRBJ2-5 | TRBV6-6 | many